Below are 2 T cell receptor beta chains sequenced from a single sample in a study of shared clonotypes between healthy human individuals. Data came from immunoSEQ multiplex PCR; TCRdb stores just in-frame clones and leaves some out. The top ten clones hold roughly 0.13% of a sample with around 2.3 million clones, approximately 96% of them seen once. The sample taken for sequencing was naive CD4+ T cells sorted from blood. The subset is: CD45RA+ positively selected. The receptors shown here come from a man between 18 and 35 years old in good health.

J is TRBJ2-5 and V is TRBV5-8; the D is unclear. The CDR3 is 12 residues long. Germline V CDR1 and CDR2: SGHTS, YDEGEE. V lost 4 bases and J lost 5, with 9 bases in between. CDR3 sequence (DNA): TGTGCCAGCAGCCCCATCTCGGAGACCCAGTACTTC. Translated, it gives CASSPISETQYF.

V usage is TRBV2 and J usage is TRBJ1-6, with TRBD1 matching over 7 bases. Germline assignment: CDR1 SNHLY and CDR2 FYNNEI. Trimming removed 6 bases from V and 9 bases from J; junction bases left unmatched: 8. The CDR3 runs to 14 residues. CDR3 sequence: CASSLGTESSPLHF. As DNA, the CDR3 is TGTGCCAGCAGCCTAGGGACAGAATCTTCACCCCTCCACTTT.